This T cell receptor beta chain was captured by sequencing in a study of blood T cell repertoires in COVID-19. On the study more broadly: Sources were T cells, B-cell-depleted T cells, or PBMCs; the material itself was cDNA or gDNA.

Methods used by the authors: Nucleated cell number was recorded as an estimate derived from reference gene primer amplification. Profiled with immunoSEQ multiplex PCR; TCRdb holds only in-frame clones, not every one. V and J calls plus clone size are reproduced from that table; the DNA served to infer D and trimming. The table has about 130,000 clones, less than 90% seen once. CDR3 size: 14 residues. Per germline, CDR1 SGHNT and CDR2 YYREEE (reference sequence). Trimming shortened V by 0 bases and J by 2 bases, and 8 bases separated the two germline ends. Clinical history reported by participants formed the basis on which cohorts were assigned. The recovered donors of Cohort 3 showed two negative PCRs, clearance, or symptom resolution.

This clonotype originated in a man younger than 40 who had recovered from COVID-19. Sequenced input: PBMCs or T cells enriched from blood (not recorded which). The chain has TRBV5-4 and TRBJ2-5; no reliable D call. CDR3 loop: CASSLGPPQETQYF. CDR3 nucleotide sequence: TGTGCCAGCAGCTTGGGGCCGCCACAAGAGACCCAGTACTTC. The full variable domain, completed using reference TRBV5-4 and TRBJ2-5, is ETGVTQSPTHLIKTRGQQVTLRCSSQSGHNTVSWYQQALGQGPQFIFQYYREEENGRGNFPPRFSGLQFPNYSSELNVNALELDDSALYLCASSLGPPQETQYFGPGTRLLVL.